This TCR beta chain was captured by sequencing in a study of T cell changes during pregnancy in multiple sclerosis. With 4 bases removed from V and 8 bases from J, the gap between germline ends came to 18 bases. This CDR3 has 15 residues. Germline lookup yields CDR1 SEHNR and CDR2 FQNEAQ (reference sequence). Measured with immunoSEQ multiplex PCR; TCRdb has only the in-frame clones, and not every one. The table lists fewer than 55,000 clones, around 94% of them singletons. The chain combines TRBV7-9 with TRBJ2-1; D possibly uses TRBD1 or TRBD2 (5 bases each). The TCR comes from a female donor with multiple sclerosis, enrolled in a pregnancy study. Sequencing was carried out using peripheral blood. CDR3 in amino acids: CASSSGTPVIDEQFF. The CDR3 DNA follows: TGTGCCAGCAGCTCCGGGACGCCGGTAATAGATGAGCAGTTCTTC. The variable domain in full, with the rest retrieved from reference TRBV7-9 and TRBJ2-1, is DTGVSQNPRHKITKRGQNVTFRCDPISEHNRLYWYRQTLGQGPEFLTYFQNEAQLEKSRLLSDRFSAERPKGSFSTLEIQRTEQGDSAMYLCASSSGTPVIDEQFFGPGTRLTVL.